A single sample is the source of the 21 T cell receptor beta chains below, sequenced in a study of T-cell memory formation after mild COVID-19 (TCRdb year 2021). Library preparation employed 5' RACE. Reads for this sample came from an Illumina NovaSeq 6000. In-frame beta chains were kept once TCRdb had trimmed the public reads at Q25 with fastp and called clones with MiXCR. Rows merge per CDR3 protein into single entries with the most common DNA and genes. In this sample the table shows around 300,000 distinct CDR3 sequences, approximately 14% of which occur a single time. The ten largest clones take up about 20% of the sample. Sequenced sample: PBMCs or a T cell subset sorted from them (not recorded which). The receptors derive from a man aged 18-30 years who had mild COVID-19 (a few samples of this study predate the infection). The sample titles of this study are shuffled in the database, so cell type and time point are left out; the donor was told from shared clones.

V usage is TRBV2 and J usage is TRBJ1-2; tentative D call: TRBD1 (5 bases). The CDR3 has 13 residues. Trimming stripped 6 bases from V and 4 bases from J, with 12 bases between. In germline, CDR1 is SNHLY, CDR2 FYNNEI. The CDR3 protein is CASRDDGGYGYTF. The CDR3 bases are TGTGCCAGCAGAGACGACGGGGGCTATGGCTACACCTTC.

This clonotype was observed a handful of times. The gene calls are TRBV12-3 or TRBV12-4 and TRBJ1-4, with a tentative D call TRBD1 (5 bases). V lost 6 bases and J lost 6, with 14 bases in between. The CDR3 length is 14 residues. The DNA for the CDR3 is TGTGCCAGCAGAGGGGCGCAGGAGTATGAAAAACTGTTTTTT. Encoded protein: CASRGAQEYEKLFF.

The table lists this clonotype with a few counts. V is TRBV7-7 and J is TRBJ2-7, with D possibly matching TRBD1 (5 bases). Germline V gene sequence: CDR1 SSHAT, CDR2 FNYEAQ (reference sequence). V was trimmed by 5 bases and J by 3 bases, leaving 20 bases between them. This CDR3 has 16 residues. The CDR3 bases are TGTGCCAGCAGCCCACTGTGCCACAGGCCGCTCTACGAGCAGTACTTC. This encodes CASSPLCHRPLYEQYF.

The chain couples TRBV5-6 to TRBJ2-5; maybe TRBD2 (5 bases). V was pared by 0 bases and J by 2 bases, with 11 bases between. Germline CDR1 SGHDT, CDR2 YYEEEE. CDR3 size: 15 residues. The CDR3 sequence is CASSLGGLPQETQYF. DNA for the CDR3: TGTGCCAGCAGCTTGGGTGGACTTCCTCAAGAGACCCAGTACTTC.

This clonotype showed up just a few times. V usage is TRBV20-1 and J usage is TRBJ2-3; D unresolved. Germline values: CDR1 DFQATT, CDR2 SNEGSKA (reference sequence). The CDR3 contains 14 residues. With 6 bases removed from V and 1 base from J, the gap between germline ends came to 14 bases. The CDR3 DNA is TGCAGTGCGCCCGACCCGGGTGGCACAGATACGCAGTATTTT. It specifies CSAPDPGGTDTQYF.

The V and J genes are TRBV7-9 and TRBJ2-5; possible D gene TRBD2, 6 bases. The CDR3 is 14 residues long. V lost 3 bases, J lost 9 bases, and 17 bases lay in between. Germline-derived CDR1 and CDR2 are SEHNR and FQNEAQ (reference sequence). CDR3 bases: TGTGCCAGCAGCTTGGGGGTCGGCTCGGGGGCCCAGTACTTC. The encoded protein is CASSLGVGSGAQYF.

This clonotype was picked up a small number of times. V and J are TRBV13 and TRBJ2-3; TRBD1 might be the D (5 bases). Germline V gene data show CDR1 as PRHDT and CDR2 as FYEKMQ (reference sequence). The CDR3 is 15 residues long. V was clipped by 4 bases and J by 1 base, with 12 bases between them. CDR3 loop: CASSSPLTGTDTQYF. CDR3 DNA sequence: TGTGCCAGCAGCTCCCCCCTGACAGGCACAGATACGCAGTATTTT.

The chain combines TRBV30 with TRBJ2-2, with D possibly matching TRBD2 (5 bases). CDR3 size: 14 residues. V was clipped by 4 bases and J by 5 bases, with 14 bases between them. Per the germline V gene, CDR1 is GTSNPN and CDR2 is SVGIG (reference sequence). In nucleotides, the CDR3 is TGTGCCTGGACCCATCGGGGTTATACCGGGGAGCTGTTTTTT. Its translation is CAWTHRGYTGELFF.

This clonotype was counted ten times or more. The chain joins TRBV10-3 to TRBJ2-1; 8 bases agree with TRBD1. The junction had 4 bases not matched to a gene; V was cut back by 4 bases and J by 8 bases. CDR3 length equals 13 residues. CDR1 and CDR2 (germline): ENHRY, SYGVKD. CDR3 in amino acids: CAISAQGDDEQFF. In DNA, the CDR3 is TGTGCCATCAGTGCACAGGGGGATGATGAGCAGTTCTTC.

This clonotype turned up a few times. V gene TRBV18 combines with J gene TRBJ1-2; D possibly corresponds to TRBD1 (6 bases). V was shortened by 0 bases and J by 4 bases, with 6 bases between the two germline ends. Germline loops: CDR1 KGHSH, CDR2 LQKENI. The CDR3 contains 13 residues. Here the CDR3 DNA reads TGTGCCAGCTCACCACCGGACAGCTATGGCTACACCTTC. Protein product: CASSPPDSYGYTF.

The V gene is TRBV12-3 or TRBV12-4, the J gene TRBJ2-5; 9 bases match TRBD1. The CDR3 has 13 residues. Losses at the gene ends were 4 bases for V and 5 bases for J; bases not matched to a gene: 2. Here the CDR3 reads CASSSQGAETQYF. DNA of the CDR3: TGTGCCAGCAGTTCACAGGGGGCCGAGACCCAGTACTTC.

The chain recombines TRBV7-9 with TRBJ1-6; a possible D gene is TRBD1 (5 bases). The germline CDR1 and CDR2 sequences are SEHNR and FQNEAQ (reference sequence). Trimming left V 4 bases short and J 6 bases short, with 19 bases between. The CDR3 extends over 17 amino acids. CDR3 in amino acids: CASSSLKFQGINSPLHF. The DNA of the CDR3 is TGTGCCAGCAGCTCACTCAAATTCCAGGGTATTAATTCACCCCTCCACTTT.

J is TRBJ1-1 and V is TRBV5-5; D unclear. The CDR3 covers 14 residues. The V gene's germline CDR1 is SGHKS and CDR2 YYEKEE (reference sequence). V dropped 4 bases and J dropped 6 bases, with 16 bases sitting between them. CDR3 sequence (DNA): TGTGCCAGCAGCCCCGTTCGATCCGGGTCTGAAGCTTTCTTT. Translating it yields CASSPVRSGSEAFF. Filled out from reference TRBV5-5 and TRBJ1-1, the complete variable domain reads DAGVTQSPTHLIKTRGQQVTLRCSPISGHKSVSWYQQVLGQGPQFIFQYYEKEERGRGNFPDRFSARQFPNYSSELNVNALLLGDSALYLCASSPVRSGSEAFFGQGTRLTVV.

This chain links TRBV11-2 with TRBJ2-3; D is perhaps TRBD1 (5 bases). The CDR3 is 15 residues long. Germline V gives CDR1 SGHAT, CDR2 FQNNGV. Between the trimmed V and J ends, which lost 2 bases and 8 bases, there was a span of 17 bases. The CDR3 spells CASSLSRTGLGTQYF. The DNA of the CDR3 is TGTGCCAGCAGCTTATCCCGAACAGGCCTGGGTACGCAGTATTTT.

The chain has TRBV4-2 and TRBJ1-2; D possibly corresponds to TRBD1 (5 bases). Trimming removed 0 bases at V and 4 bases at J, with 9 bases between. Germline lookup yields CDR1 LGHNA and CDR2 YNFKEQ. The length of the CDR3 is 14 residues. The CDR3 DNA sequence: TGTGCCAGCAGCCAAGAGGGGCAGACCTATGGCTACACCTTC. The encoded protein is CASSQEGQTYGYTF.

This clonotype was counted between two and nine times. This sequence joins TRBV6-2 or TRBV6-3 and TRBJ2-5, with D perhaps TRBD1 or TRBD2 (5 bases each). With 8 bases removed from V and 5 bases from J, the gap between germline ends came to 15 bases. Germline values: CDR1 MNHEY, CDR2 SVGEGT. The CDR3 is 13 residues long. In DNA form, the CDR3 reads TGTGCCAGCTGTTCTTCAGGGACGGAGACCCAGTACTTC. Translation: CASCSSGTETQYF.

The genes are TRBV6-5 and TRBJ2-3; 9 nucleotides agree with TRBD2. After removal of 2 bases from V and 8 bases from J, the junction contained 8 bases not matched to a gene. From germline, CDR1 is MNHEY and CDR2 SVGAGI. The CDR3 has 15 amino acids. The CDR3 DNA is TGTGCCAGCAGTTACGGAGCGGGGGGCGTGATTACGCAGTATTTT. Protein: CASSYGAGGVITQYF.

Turning to this clonotype: A single base separates this from a much larger clone, so it may be a read error. CDR3 sequence reads: CASSFANTGELFF. CDR3 coding DNA: TGTGCCAGCAGCTTCGCGAACACCGGGGAGCTGTTTTTT. The genes are TRBV7-3 and TRBJ2-2; D is undetermined. V was pared by 3 bases and J by 0 bases, with 2 bases between. The germline V gene encodes CDR1 SGHTA and CDR2 FQGTGA. This CDR3 has 13 amino acids.

This clonotype came up a few times. The CDR3 loop is CASSEGPYYEQYV. The DNA for the CDR3 is TGTGCCAGCAGTGAAGGGCCTTACTACGAGCAGTACGTC. This chain uses TRBV6-1 with TRBJ2-7, with D hard to call. CDR1 is MNHNS and CDR2 is SASEGT in the germline V gene. Between the trimmed V and J ends, which lost 1 base and 3 bases, there was a span of 7 bases. The CDR3 sequence is 13 residues long.

This clonotype was detected many times. The chain couples TRBV7-6 to TRBJ2-7; possible D gene TRBD2, 5 bases. CDR1 is SGHVS, CDR2 FNYEAQ, per germline. There are 13 residues in the CDR3. Trimming took 5 bases from V and 7 from J, leaving 15 bases between them. The chain's CDR3 is CASSPRIGEEQYF. For the CDR3, the DNA is TGTGCCAGCAGCCCACGTATCGGGGAAGAGCAGTACTTC.

This clonotype has a handful of counts. The chain uses TRBV5-6 and TRBJ2-5; D not resolved. Trimming cost V 6 bases and J 5 bases, with 14 bases left between them. CDR3 length: 13 residues. Per the germline V gene, CDR1 is SGHDT and CDR2 is YYEEEE. CDR3 coding DNA: TGTGCCAGCACCCCAATGCCTTTGGAGACCCAGTACTTC. Its translation is CASTPMPLETQYF.